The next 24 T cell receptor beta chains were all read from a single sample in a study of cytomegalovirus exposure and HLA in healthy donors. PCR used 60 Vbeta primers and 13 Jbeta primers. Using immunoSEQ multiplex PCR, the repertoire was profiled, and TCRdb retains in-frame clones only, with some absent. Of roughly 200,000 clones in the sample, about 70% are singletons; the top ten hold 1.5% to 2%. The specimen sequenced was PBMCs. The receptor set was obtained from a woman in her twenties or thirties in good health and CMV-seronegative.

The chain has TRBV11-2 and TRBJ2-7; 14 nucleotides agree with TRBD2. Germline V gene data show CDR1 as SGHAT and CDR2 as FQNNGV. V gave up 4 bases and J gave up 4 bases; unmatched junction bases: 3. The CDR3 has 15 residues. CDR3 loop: CASSSGTSGSYEQYF. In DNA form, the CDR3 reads TGTGCCAGCAGCTCCGGGACTAGCGGGAGTTACGAGCAGTACTTC.

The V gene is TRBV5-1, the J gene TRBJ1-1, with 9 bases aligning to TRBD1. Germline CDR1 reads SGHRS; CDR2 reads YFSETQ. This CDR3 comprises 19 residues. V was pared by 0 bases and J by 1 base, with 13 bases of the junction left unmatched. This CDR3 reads CASSLGPQGARDGNTEAFF. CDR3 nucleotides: TGCGCCAGCAGCTTGGGGCCACAGGGGGCGAGGGATGGGAACACTGAAGCTTTCTTT.

The CDR3 spells CASSFRQGVPQHF. CDR3 DNA sequence: TGTGCCAGCAGTTTCAGGCAGGGGGTTCCCCAGCATTTT. The genes are TRBV28 and TRBJ1-5; 7 nucleotides match TRBD1. This CDR3 has 13 residues. V shed 3 bases, J shed 10 bases, and the junction held 6 bases outside the gene matches. Germline V lookup: CDR1 MDHEN, CDR2 SYDVKM.

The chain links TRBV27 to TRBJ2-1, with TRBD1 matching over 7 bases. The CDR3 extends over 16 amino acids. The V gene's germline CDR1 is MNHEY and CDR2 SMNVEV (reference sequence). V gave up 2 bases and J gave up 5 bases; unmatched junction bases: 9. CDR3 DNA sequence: TGTGCCAGCAGTTTAGGTAGGGGGCGAGGGCACAATGAGCAGTTCTTC. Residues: CASSLGRGRGHNEQFF.

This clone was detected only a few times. The CDR3 reads CASSLLPGQAYEQYF. For the CDR3, the DNA is TGTGCCAGCAGCCTTCTTCCGGGACAGGCCTACGAGCAGTACTTC. V gene TRBV7-3 combines with J gene TRBJ2-7; TRBD1 matches 8 bases. With 5 bases clipped from V and 2 bases from J, the junction kept 8 bases outside the gene matches. The CDR3 contains 15 residues. CDR1 SGHTA and CDR2 FQGTGA come from the germline V gene.

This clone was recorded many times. As DNA, the CDR3 is TGTGCCAGCAGCCGGAACAGGGTCGAAGCTTTCTTT. Encoded protein: CASSRNRVEAFF. The chain has TRBV7-2 and TRBJ1-1; a possible D gene is TRBD1 (6 bases). V was trimmed by 5 bases and J by 8 bases, leaving 12 bases between them. The CDR3 has 12 residues. Germline V gene lookup returns CDR1 SGHTA and CDR2 FQGNSA. Variable domain in full (rest from reference TRBV7-2 and TRBJ1-1): GAGVSQSPSNKVTEKGKDVELRCDPISGHTALYWYRQSLGQGLEFLIYFQGNSAPDKSGLPSDRFSAERTGGSVSTLTIQRTQQEDSAVYLCASSRNRVEAFFGQGTRLTVV.

The CDR3 DNA follows: TGTGCCAGCAGCGTAGGGGGACAGCAAGAGACCCAGTACTTC. It is translated as CASSVGGQQETQYF. The chain recombines TRBV9 with TRBJ2-5, with 7 bases fitting TRBD1. This CDR3 comprises 14 residues. V shed 0 bases, J shed 2 bases, and the junction held 1 base outside the gene matches. Germline CDR1 reads SGDLS; CDR2 reads YYNGEE. Supplemented by reference TRBV9 and TRBJ2-5, the full variable domain reads DSGVTQTPKHLITATGQRVTLRCSPRSGDLSVYWYQQSLDQGLQFLIQYYNGEERAKGNILERFSAQQFPDLHSELNLSSLELGDSALYFCASSVGGQQETQYFGPGTRLLVL.

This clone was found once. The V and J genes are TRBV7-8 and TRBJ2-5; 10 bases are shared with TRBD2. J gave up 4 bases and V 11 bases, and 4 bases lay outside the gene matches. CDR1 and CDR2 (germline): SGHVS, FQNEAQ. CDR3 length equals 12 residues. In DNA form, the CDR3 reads TGTGCCTCAGCGGGGGGGGGAGAGACCCAGTACTTC. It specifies CASAGGGETQYF.

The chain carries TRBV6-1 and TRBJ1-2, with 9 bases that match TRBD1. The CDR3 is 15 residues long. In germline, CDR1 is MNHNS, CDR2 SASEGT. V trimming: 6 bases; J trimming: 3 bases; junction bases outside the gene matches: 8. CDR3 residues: CASRAPGQGDYGYTF. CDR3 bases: TGTGCCAGCAGGGCACCGGGACAGGGAGACTATGGCTACACCTTC.

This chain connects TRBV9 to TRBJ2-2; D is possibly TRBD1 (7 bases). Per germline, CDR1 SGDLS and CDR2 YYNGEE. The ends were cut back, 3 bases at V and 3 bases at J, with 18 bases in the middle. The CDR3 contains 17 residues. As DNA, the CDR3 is TGTGCCAGCAGCGGACTTTTTCGCAGGGGGGACACCGGGGAGCTGTTTTTT. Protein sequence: CASSGLFRRGDTGELFF.

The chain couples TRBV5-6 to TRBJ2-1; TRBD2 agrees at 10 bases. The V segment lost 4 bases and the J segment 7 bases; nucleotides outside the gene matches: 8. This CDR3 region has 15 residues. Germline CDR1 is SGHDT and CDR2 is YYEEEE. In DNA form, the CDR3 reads TGTGCCAGCAGCCCCGGTCTAGCGGGAGCGAATGAGCAGTTCTTC. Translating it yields CASSPGLAGANEQFF.

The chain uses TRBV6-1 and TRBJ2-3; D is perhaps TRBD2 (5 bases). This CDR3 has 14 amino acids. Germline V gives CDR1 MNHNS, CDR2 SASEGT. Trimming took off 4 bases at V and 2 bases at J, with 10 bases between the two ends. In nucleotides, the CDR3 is TGTGCCAGCAGTGCTAGCTACTCCACAGATACGCAGTATTTT. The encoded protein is CASSASYSTDTQYF.

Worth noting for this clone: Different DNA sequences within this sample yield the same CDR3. Here the CDR3 reads CASSVAGSTDTQYF. The CDR3 DNA is TGTGCCAGCAGCGTAGCGGGGAGCACAGATACGCAGTATTTT. The V gene is TRBV9, the J gene TRBJ2-3; D may be TRBD2 (5 bases). Trimming left V 0 bases short and J 0 bases short, with 5 bases between. This CDR3 has 14 amino acids. From germline, CDR1 is SGDLS and CDR2 YYNGEE.

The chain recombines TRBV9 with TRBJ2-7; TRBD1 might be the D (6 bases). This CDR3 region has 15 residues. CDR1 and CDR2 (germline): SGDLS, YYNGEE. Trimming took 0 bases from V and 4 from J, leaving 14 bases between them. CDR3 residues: CASSVDTGSWYEQYF. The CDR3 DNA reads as TGTGCCAGCAGCGTAGACACAGGGAGTTGGTACGAGCAGTACTTC.

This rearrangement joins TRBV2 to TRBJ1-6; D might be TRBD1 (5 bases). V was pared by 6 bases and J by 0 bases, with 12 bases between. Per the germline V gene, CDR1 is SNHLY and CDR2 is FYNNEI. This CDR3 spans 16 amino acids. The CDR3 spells CASRGGTSSYNSPLHF. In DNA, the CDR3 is TGTGCCAGCAGGGGGGGTACCAGCTCCTATAATTCACCCCTCCACTTT.

CDR3 DNA: TGTGCCAGCAGCGTAGCTCCGCTTCTCCGTAGCGGGGCGGTGACAGATACGCAGTATTTT. It encodes CASSVAPLLRSGAVTDTQYF. This chain connects TRBV9 to TRBJ2-3; 8 bases are a match to TRBD2. Germline V gene lookup returns CDR1 SGDLS and CDR2 YYNGEE. CDR3 length: 20 residues. V was pared by 0 bases and J by 3 bases, with 18 bases of the junction left unmatched. The entire variable domain, with the rest obtained from reference TRBV9 and TRBJ2-3, is as follows: DSGVTQTPKHLITATGQRVTLRCSPRSGDLSVYWYQQSLDQGLQFLIQYYNGEERAKGNILERFSAQQFPDLHSELNLSSLELGDSALYFCASSVAPLLRSGAVTDTQYFGPGTRLTVL.

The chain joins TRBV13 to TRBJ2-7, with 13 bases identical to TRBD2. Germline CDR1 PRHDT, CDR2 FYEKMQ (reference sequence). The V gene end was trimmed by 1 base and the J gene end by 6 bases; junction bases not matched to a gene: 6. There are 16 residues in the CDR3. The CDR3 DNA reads TGTGCCAGCAGCTTAGCCCGGACTAGCGGGGGTGCCGAGCAGTACTTC. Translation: CASSLARTSGGAEQYF. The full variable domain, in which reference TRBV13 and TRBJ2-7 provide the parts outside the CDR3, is AAGVIQSPRHLIKEKRETATLKCYPIPRHDTVYWYQQGPGQDPQFLISFYEKMQSDKGSIPDRFSAQQFSDYHSELNMSSLELGDSALYFCASSLARTSGGAEQYFGPGTRLTVT.

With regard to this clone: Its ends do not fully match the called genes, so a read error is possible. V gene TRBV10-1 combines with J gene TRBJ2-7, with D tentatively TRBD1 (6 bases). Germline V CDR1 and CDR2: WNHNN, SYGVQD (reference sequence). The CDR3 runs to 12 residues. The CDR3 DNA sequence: TGCGTCAGCAGTGCTTCAGGGGTCGAGCAGTACTTC. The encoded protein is CVSSASGVEQYF.

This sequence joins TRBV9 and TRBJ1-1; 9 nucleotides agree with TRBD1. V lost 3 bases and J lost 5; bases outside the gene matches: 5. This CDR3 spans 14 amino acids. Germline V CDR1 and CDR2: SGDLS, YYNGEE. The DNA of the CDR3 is TGTGCCAGCAGCGCACAGGGGGCGCATACTGAAGCTTTCTTT. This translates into CASSAQGAHTEAFF.

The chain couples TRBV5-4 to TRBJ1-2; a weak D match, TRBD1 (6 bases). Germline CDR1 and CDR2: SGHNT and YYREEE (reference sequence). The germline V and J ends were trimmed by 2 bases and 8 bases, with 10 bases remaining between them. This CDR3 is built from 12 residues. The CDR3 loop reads CASSFGGRGYTF. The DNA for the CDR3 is TGTGCCAGCAGCTTCGGGGGGCGAGGCTACACCTTC.

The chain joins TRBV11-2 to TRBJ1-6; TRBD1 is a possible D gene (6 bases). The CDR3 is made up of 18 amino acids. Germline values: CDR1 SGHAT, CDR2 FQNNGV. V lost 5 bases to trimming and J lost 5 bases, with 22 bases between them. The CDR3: CASSGGARELLHNSPLHF. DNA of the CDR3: TGTGCCAGCAGCGGGGGGGCCAGGGAGTTATTACATAATTCACCCCTCCACTTT.

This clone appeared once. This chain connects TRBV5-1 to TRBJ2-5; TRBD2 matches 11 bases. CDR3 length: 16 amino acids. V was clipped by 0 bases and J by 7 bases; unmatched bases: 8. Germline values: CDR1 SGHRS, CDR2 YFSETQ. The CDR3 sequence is CASSLGGTSGPGTQYF. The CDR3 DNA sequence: TGCGCCAGCAGCTTGGGCGGGACTAGCGGACCAGGGACCCAGTACTTC.

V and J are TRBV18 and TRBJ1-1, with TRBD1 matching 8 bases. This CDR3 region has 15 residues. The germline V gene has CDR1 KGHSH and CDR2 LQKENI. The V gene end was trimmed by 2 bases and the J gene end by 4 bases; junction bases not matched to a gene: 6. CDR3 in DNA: TGTGCCAGCTCACCAGGAGACAGGGGAGGCACTGAAGCTTTCTTT. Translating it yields CASSPGDRGGTEAFF.

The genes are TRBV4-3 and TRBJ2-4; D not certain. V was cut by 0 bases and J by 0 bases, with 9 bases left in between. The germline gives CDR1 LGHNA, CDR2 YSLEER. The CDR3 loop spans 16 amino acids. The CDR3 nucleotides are TGCGCCAGCAGCCAAGATCTTTTATTAGCCAAAAACATTCAGTACTTC. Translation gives CASSQDLLLAKNIQYF.